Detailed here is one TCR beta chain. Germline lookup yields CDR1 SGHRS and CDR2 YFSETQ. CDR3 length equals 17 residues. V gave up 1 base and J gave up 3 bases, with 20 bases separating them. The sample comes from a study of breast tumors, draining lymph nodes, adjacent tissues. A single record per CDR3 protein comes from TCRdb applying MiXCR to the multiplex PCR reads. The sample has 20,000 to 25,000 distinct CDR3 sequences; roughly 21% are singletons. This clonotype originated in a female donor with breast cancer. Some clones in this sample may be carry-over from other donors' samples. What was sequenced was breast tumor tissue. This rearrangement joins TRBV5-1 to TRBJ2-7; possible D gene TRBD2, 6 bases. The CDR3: CASSLILSGEQLYEQYF. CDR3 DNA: TGCGCCAGCAGCTTGATATTGTCGGGAGAGCAACTCTACGAGCAGTACTTC.